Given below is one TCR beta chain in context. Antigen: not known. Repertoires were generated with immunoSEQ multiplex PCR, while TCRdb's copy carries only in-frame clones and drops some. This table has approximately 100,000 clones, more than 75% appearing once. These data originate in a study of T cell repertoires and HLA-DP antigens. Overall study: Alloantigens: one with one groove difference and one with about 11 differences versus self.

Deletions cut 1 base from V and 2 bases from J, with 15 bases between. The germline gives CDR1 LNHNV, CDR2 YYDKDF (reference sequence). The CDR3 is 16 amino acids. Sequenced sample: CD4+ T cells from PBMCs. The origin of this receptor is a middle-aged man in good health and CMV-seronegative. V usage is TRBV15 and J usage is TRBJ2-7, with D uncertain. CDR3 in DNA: TGTGCCACCAGCAGAGGGACCGGGTCTCCGACCTACGAGCAGTACTTC. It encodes CATSRGTGSPTYEQYF.